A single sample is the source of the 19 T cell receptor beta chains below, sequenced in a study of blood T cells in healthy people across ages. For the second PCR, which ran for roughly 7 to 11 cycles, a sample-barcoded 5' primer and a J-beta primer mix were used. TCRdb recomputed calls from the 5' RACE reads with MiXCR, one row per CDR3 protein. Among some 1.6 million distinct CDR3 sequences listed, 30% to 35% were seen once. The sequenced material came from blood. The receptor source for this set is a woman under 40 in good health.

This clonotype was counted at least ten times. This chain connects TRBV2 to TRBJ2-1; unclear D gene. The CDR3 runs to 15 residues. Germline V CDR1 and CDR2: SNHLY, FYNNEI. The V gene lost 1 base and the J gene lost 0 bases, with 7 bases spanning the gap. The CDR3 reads CASSEGRSSYNEQFF. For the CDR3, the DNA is TGTGCCAGCAGTGAAGGGCGGAGCTCCTACAATGAGCAGTTCTTC.

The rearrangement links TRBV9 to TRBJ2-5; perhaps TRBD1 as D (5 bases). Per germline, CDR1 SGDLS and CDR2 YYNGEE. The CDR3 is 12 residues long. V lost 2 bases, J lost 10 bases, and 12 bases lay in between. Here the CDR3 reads CASSVEGELQYF. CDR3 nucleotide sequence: TGTGCCAGCAGCGTTGAAGGGGAACTCCAGTACTTC.

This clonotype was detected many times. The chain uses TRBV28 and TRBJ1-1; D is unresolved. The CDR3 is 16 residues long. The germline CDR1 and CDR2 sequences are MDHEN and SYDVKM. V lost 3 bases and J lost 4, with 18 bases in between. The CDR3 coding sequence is TGTGCCAGCAGTTTTGGCGGAAGAAGGTTTGGCACTGAAGCTTTCTTT. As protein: CASSFGGRRFGTEAFF. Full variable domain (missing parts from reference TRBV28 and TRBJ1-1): DVKVTQSSRYLVKRTGEKVFLECVQDMDHENMFWYRQDPGLGLRLIYFSYDVKMKEKGDIPEGYSVSREKKERFSLILESASTNQTSMYLCASSFGGRRFGTEAFFGQGTRLTVV.

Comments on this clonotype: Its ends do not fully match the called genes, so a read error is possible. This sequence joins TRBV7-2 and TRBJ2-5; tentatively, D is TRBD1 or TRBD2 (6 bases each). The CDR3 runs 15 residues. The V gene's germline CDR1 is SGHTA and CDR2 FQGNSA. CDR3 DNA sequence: TGTGCCAGCACTAAAGGAGGGGGGCCCCAAGAGGCCCAGTACTTC. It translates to CASTKGGGPQEAQYF.

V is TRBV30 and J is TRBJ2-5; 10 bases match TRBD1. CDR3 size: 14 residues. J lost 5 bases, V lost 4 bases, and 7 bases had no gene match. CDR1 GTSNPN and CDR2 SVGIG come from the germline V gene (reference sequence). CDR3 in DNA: TGTGCCTGGACACCGGGACAGGGGCTTGAGACCCAGTACTTC. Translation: CAWTPGQGLETQYF.

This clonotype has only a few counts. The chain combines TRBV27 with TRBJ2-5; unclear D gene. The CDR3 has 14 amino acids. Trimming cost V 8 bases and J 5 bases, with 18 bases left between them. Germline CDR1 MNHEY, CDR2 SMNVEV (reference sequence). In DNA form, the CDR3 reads TGTGCCAGCGGAGTAACCCCAGCCTGGGAGACCCAGTACTTC. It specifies CASGVTPAWETQYF.

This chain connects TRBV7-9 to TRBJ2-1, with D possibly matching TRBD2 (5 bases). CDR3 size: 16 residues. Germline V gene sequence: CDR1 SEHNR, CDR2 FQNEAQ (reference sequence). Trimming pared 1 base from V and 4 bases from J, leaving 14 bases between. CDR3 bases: TGTGCCAGCAGCTTAGGGTTTCGTCGAGGGTACAATGAGCAGTTCTTC. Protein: CASSLGFRRGYNEQFF.

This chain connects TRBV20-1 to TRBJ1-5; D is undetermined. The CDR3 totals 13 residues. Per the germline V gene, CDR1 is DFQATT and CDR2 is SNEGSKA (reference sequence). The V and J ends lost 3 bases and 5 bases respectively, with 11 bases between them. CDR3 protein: CSASRGIHQPQHF. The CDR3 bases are TGCAGTGCTAGCCGCGGGATCCATCAGCCCCAGCATTTT.

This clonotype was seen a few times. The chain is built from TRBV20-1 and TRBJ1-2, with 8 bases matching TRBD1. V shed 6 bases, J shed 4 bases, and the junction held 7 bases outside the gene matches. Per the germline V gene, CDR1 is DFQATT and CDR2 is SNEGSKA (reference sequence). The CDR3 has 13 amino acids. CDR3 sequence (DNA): TGCAGTGCCAGGACAGGGTACGGCTATGGCTACACCTTC. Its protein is CSARTGYGYGYTF.

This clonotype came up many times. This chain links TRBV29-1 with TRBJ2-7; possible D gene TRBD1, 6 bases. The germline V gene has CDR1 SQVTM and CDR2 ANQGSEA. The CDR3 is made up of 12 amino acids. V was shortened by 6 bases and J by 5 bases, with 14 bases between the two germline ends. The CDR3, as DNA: TGCAGCGTAGGGGGATCCGTCCACGAGCAGTACTTC. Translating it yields CSVGGSVHEQYF.

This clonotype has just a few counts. CDR3 residues: CSARAGIQYNEQFF. Here the CDR3 DNA reads TGCAGCGCGAGGGCGGGTATACAGTACAATGAGCAGTTCTTC. The chain has TRBV20-1 and TRBJ2-1; D is perhaps TRBD2 (5 bases). CDR3 length: 14 amino acids. CDR1 is DFQATT and CDR2 is SNEGSKA in the germline V gene (reference sequence).

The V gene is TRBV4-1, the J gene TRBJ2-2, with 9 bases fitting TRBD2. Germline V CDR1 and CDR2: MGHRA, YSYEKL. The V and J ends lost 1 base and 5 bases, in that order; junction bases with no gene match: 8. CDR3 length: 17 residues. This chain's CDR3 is CASSQVSVLAGTGELFF. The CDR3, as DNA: TGCGCCAGCAGCCAAGTCTCGGTGCTAGCGGGAACCGGGGAGCTGTTTTTT.

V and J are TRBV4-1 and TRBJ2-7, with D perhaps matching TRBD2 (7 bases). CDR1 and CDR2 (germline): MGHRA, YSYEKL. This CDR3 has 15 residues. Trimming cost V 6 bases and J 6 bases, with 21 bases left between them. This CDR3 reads CASSPRGAPLGEQYF. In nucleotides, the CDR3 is TGCGCCAGCAGTCCACGGGGGGCGCCTTTGGGCGAGCAGTACTTC.

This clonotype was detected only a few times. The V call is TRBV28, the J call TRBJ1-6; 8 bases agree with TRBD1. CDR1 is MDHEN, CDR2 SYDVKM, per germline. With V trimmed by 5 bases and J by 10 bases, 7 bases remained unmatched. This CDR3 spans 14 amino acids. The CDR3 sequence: CASSPGTGRSPLHF. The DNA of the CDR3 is TGTGCCAGCAGTCCCGGGACAGGCAGGTCACCCCTCCACTTT.

CDR3 DNA: TGTGCCAGCAGCCTCTCCGGCAGGACGAACACCGGGGAGCTGTTTTTT. Protein sequence: CASSLSGRTNTGELFF. This rearrangement joins TRBV3-1 to TRBJ2-2; D gene unclear. CDR1 and CDR2 from the germline V gene are LGHDT and YNNKEL (reference sequence). V was pared by 4 bases and J by 0 bases, with 12 bases between. The CDR3 runs 16 residues.

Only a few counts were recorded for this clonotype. The CDR3 DNA follows: TGTGCCAGCAGCCAAGGGAGGGGGGAGAACAATGAGCAGTTCTTC. It translates to CASSQGRGENNEQFF. The chain has TRBV14 and TRBJ2-1; either TRBD1 or TRBD2 may fit D (6 bases each). Germline CDR1 SGHDN, CDR2 FVKESK. Trimming stripped 1 base from V and 5 bases from J, with 12 bases between. CDR3 size: 15 residues.

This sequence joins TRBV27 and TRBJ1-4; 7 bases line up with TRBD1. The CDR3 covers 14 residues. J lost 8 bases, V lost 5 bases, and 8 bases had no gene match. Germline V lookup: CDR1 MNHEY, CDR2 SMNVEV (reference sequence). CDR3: CASSLQGRVEKLFF. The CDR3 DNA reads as TGTGCCAGCAGTCTACAGGGGCGGGTGGAAAAACTGTTTTTT.

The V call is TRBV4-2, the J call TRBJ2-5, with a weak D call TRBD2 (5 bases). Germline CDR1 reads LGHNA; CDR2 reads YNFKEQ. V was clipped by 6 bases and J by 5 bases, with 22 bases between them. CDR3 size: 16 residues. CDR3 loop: CASSLPTVTGGETQYF. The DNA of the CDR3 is TGTGCCAGCAGTCTGCCCACTGTTACGGGCGGGGAGACCCAGTACTTC.

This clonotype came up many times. DNA of the CDR3: TGCGCCAGCAGCTTTGATCGCGTGGAGACCCAGTACTTC. It translates to CASSFDRVETQYF. This sequence joins TRBV5-1 and TRBJ2-5, with D unresolved. This CDR3 has 13 amino acids. V was trimmed by 2 bases and J by 5 bases, leaving 10 bases between them. Germline V gene sequence: CDR1 SGHRS, CDR2 YFSETQ.